The rows below give T cell receptor beta chains drawn from one sample of a study of identical twins. TCRdb itself ran the 5' RACE reads through MiXCR, one entry per CDR3 protein. The profile covers approximately 500,000 distinct CDR3 sequences, with roughly 24% appearing a single time and 2.9% taken by the ten largest. Another study also made use of these data, one on T cells expressing NK-cell markers.

Sequenced: CD4+ T cells sorted from blood. These receptors were collected from a woman under 30 in good health. Each CDR3 is given with its conserved first and last residue.

>TRBV5-5
CASSLGLTPRSF
>TRBV2
CASSARASGGADTQYF
>TRBV12-3/TRBV12-4
CASSFYLREVGNEQFF
>TRBV2
CASIEAGNEQFF
>TRBV20-1
CSARETANNSPLHF
>TRBV6-2/TRBV6-3
CASRPLPKLGYNEQFF
>TRBV7-2
CASSSPTGGGYGYTF
>TRBV5-1
CASSNRTGGTGELFF
>TRBV7-9
CASSARDRVDGYTF
>TRBV18
CASSPGHGSFNEQFF
>TRBV12-3/TRBV12-4
CASIRGGYNSPLHF
>TRBV10-1
CASSEASEYNEQFF
>TRBV3-1
CASSQGITDTQYF
>TRBV5-1
CTSSFLAEETQYF
>TRBV12-3/TRBV12-4
CASRSRRSGNTIYF
>TRBV12-3/TRBV12-4
CASRTLNTEAFF
>TRBV7-2
CASSLAASGSTDTQYF
>TRBV2
CASRASVWGSDNEQFF
>TRBV21-1
CASSSKTGSGINEQYF
>TRBV5-1
CASSLGFGENQPQHF
>TRBV2
CASSEVVVGSTDTQYF
>TRBV2
CASSGGTSGTTSTDTQYF
>TRBV28
CASSFPLAGGTDTQYF
>TRBV12-3/TRBV12-4
CASSSFPGVGYTF
>TRBV20-1
CSAKDFGGQFF
>TRBV7-2
CASSHPRGDTQYF
>TRBV5-1
CASSPTGLAGGETQYF
>TRBV20-1
CSAGTRRGISYEQYF
>TRBV5-1
CASRTGDYASYGYTF
>TRBV7-6
CASSLKGHRGQETQYF
>TRBV6-2/TRBV6-3
CASKLATSLDYEQYF
>TRBV6-1
CASRSEGADTQYF
>TRBV7-6
CASSLGQGNVVYEQYF
>TRBV2
CASSETRLAASSYNEQFF
>TRBV12-3/TRBV12-4
CASSFGLAKNIQYF
>TRBV7-9
CASSSSLVRDTQYF
>TRBV5-6
CASSLGGRANTDTQYF
>TRBV2
CASSLRTGGRTEAFF
>TRBV20-1
CSARDSGSGTDTQYF
>TRBV6-1
CASRRDRGLWGTDTQYF
>TRBV6-4
CASSANRRDTQYF
>TRBV27
CASSSAGGISNQPQHF
>TRBV5-1
CASSLLGEQYF
>TRBV12-3/TRBV12-4
CASTPTGKSGANVLTF
>TRBV20-1
CSARDGTTPDTQYF
>TRBV7-9
CASSLRGQNTEAFF
>TRBV5-1
CASSMTRYNEQFF
>TRBV29-1
CSVTVSGANVLTF
>TRBV7-2
CASSFQAKNIQYF
>TRBV14
CASSRRRDTEAFF
>TRBV7-8
CASSPGRITNEKLFF
>TRBV7-9
CASPSGAMNTGELFF
>TRBV20-1
CSARGGQGGAPKAQYF
>TRBV4-3
CASSQELMGFNYGYTF
>TRBV5-1
CASSPTDSSYNEQFF